This TCR beta chain was sequenced in a study of blood T cell repertoires in COVID-19. Study context: T cells, B-cell-depleted T cells, or PBMCs supplied cDNA or gDNA.

From germline, CDR1 is SEHNR and CDR2 FQNEAQ (reference sequence). This CDR3 has 18 residues. V trimming: 5 bases; J trimming: 9 bases; junction bases outside the gene matches: 15. TCRdb keeps only in-frame clones here, not all; method: immunoSEQ multiplex PCR. The profile covers almost 55,000 clones, with around 86% appearing a single time and 25% to 30% taken by the ten largest. Sequencing was carried out using peripheral blood. This clonotype originated in a human donor in a cohort sampled during active COVID-19. This chain links TRBV7-9 with TRBJ2-1; 14 nucleotides match TRBD2. Here the CDR3 reads CASSRPKPPGLAGAEQFF. The CDR3 nucleotides read TGTGCCAGCAGCCGACCGAAACCTCCGGGACTAGCGGGAGCTGAGCAGTTCTTC.